The rows below give T cell receptor beta chains drawn from one sample of a study of OX40 agonist ivuxolimab in advanced cancers. Produced via immunoSEQ multiplex PCR; TCRdb's table is partial and in-frame only. The data hold under 90,000 clones, with about 90% observed a single time. The sequencing here drew on CD4+ or CD8+ T cells sorted from blood, taken in a trial of the OX40 agonist ivuxolimab. These receptors all come from an adult with an advanced solid tumor such as melanoma, head and neck, liver or kidney cancer. CDR3s include the opening cysteine and the closing phenylalanine or tryptophan.

TRBV5-6	TRBJ1-2	CASSLVRAIEGYTF
TRBV4-2	TRBJ1-3	CASSQVGGAQGNTIYF
TRBV5-4	TRBJ2-3	CASSLGDTQYF
TRBV6-1	TRBJ1-1	CASGGTGGRTEAFF
TRBV11-3	TRBJ2-1	CASSLVVKGVFSYNEQFF
TRBV7-2	TRBJ1-1	CASSYQRAGNTEAFF
TRBV28	TRBJ2-3	CASSSDTPANTDTQYF
TRBV4-2	TRBJ1-5	CASSPEPQGANQPQHF
TRBV27	TRBJ1-6	CASSERGRSPLHF
TRBV6-5	TRBJ1-1	CASSYDRENTEAFF
TRBV19	TRBJ1-1	CASGQTLNTEAFF
TRBV7-8	TRBJ2-3	CASSLATSGSTDTQYF
TRBV11-2	TRBJ1-1	CASSLYGTGEEKAFF
TRBV7-9	TRBJ1-3	CASSQGESLSGNTIYF
TRBV7-2	TRBJ1-4	CASSFTAGEKLFF
TRBV11-3	TRBJ2-1	CASSSGQEYNEQFF
TRBV28	TRBJ1-1	CASSLGSVEAFF
TRBV20-1	TRBJ2-1	CSATGDEQFF
TRBV9	TRBJ1-2	CASSADRARDGYTF
TRBV6-6	TRBJ2-3	CASSYPGADTQYF
TRBV9	TRBJ2-3	CASSVGGGEGTQYF
TRBV28	TRBJ1-1	CASSSGSQVNTEAFF
TRBV7-2	TRBJ2-5	CASSRGGGEETQYF
TRBV6-1	TRBJ2-7	CASNPGLAASYEQYF
TRBV5-4	TRBJ2-1	CASSLAGGPVYNEQFF
TRBV6-5	TRBJ2-5	CASSLLAGVVTQYF
TRBV28	TRBJ2-3	CASSMGRPRGSSTDTQYF
TRBV6-1	TRBJ2-7	CASSEEGGGLGEQYF
TRBV11-3	TRBJ2-3	CASSFPILAGSTDTQYF
TRBV11-3	TRBJ2-5	CASSFGTRSKETQYF
TRBV7-7	TRBJ2-1	CASSMLVGPSEQFF
TRBV5-4	TRBJ1-5	CASSLDRALPHF
TRBV7-2	TRBJ2-7	CASSLVSYEQYF
TRBV4-2	TRBJ2-5	CASSQVERETQYF
TRBV6-1	TRBJ1-2	CASSNRVGGYTF
TRBV14	TRBJ1-3	CASSQIQGTGNTIYF
TRBV5-4	TRBJ2-5	CASSLDGPLQETQYF
TRBV4-1	TRBJ2-5	CASSQDGGGYQETQYF
TRBV6-1	TRBJ2-4	CASGLAGAKNIQYF
TRBV5-1	TRBJ1-1	CASSFQGGDTEAFF
TRBV25-1	TRBJ2-5	CASSEEGGGRETQYF
TRBV7-6	TRBJ2-7	CASSPLGGDSYEQYF
TRBV19	TRBJ2-3	CASSPGGLGRNTQYF
TRBV28	TRBJ1-2	CASRTPGGSYTF
TRBV28	TRBJ1-3	CASTPSWYGNTIYF
TRBV5-1	TRBJ2-3	CASRAGNTDTQYF
TRBV11-3	TRBJ2-1	CASSGTILSSGEQFF
TRBV10-3	TRBJ2-3	CAIRGGSTDTQYF
TRBV28	TRBJ1-2	CASRGTGGNYGYTF
TRBV6-6	TRBJ1-4	CASSPPLRGNEKLFF
TRBV11-2	TRBJ2-7	CASSFETQQYF
TRBV18	TRBJ2-1	CASEGRTTEQFF
TRBV30	TRBJ1-2	CAWSRPAGGYTF
TRBV11-3	TRBJ2-7	CASSLDLGSSYEQYF
TRBV28	TRBJ2-7	CASTLKGGGRTYEQYF
TRBV18	TRBJ2-5	CASSLGTSGQETQYF
TRBV11-2	TRBJ2-1	CASSLVVSEQFF
TRBV19	TRBJ1-1	CASSSQGNTEAFF
TRBV7-9	TRBJ2-4	CASSSAWDRAIIQYF